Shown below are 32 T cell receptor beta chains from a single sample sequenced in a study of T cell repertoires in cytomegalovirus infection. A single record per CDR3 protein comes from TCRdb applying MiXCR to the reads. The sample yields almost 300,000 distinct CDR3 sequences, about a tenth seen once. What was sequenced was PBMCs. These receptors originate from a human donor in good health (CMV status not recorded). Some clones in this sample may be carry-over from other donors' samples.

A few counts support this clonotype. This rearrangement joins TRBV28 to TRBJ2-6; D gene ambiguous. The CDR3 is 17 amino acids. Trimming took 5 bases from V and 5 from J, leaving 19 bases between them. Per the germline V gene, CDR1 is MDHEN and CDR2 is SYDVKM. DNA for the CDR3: TGTGCCAGCAGTCCAGTCGGTGGACCCGGACGGGCCAACGTCCTGACTTTC. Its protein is CASSPVGGPGRANVLTF.

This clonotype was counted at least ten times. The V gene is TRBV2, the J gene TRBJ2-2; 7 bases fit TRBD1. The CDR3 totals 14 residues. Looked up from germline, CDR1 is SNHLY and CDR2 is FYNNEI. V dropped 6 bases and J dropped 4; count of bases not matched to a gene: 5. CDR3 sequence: CASRGDSPTGELFF. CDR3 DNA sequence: TGTGCCAGCAGGGGGGACAGCCCCACCGGGGAGCTGTTTTTT.

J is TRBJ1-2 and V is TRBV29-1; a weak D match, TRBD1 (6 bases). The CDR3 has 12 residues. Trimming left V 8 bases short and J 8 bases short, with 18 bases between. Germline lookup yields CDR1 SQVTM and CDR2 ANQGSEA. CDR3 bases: TGCAGCTGCAGGACAGCGGGAGGCGGCTACACCTTC. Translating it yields CSCRTAGGGYTF.

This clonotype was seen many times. The DNA of the CDR3 is TGTGCCAGCAGTGAGGACAGCTACTATGGCTACACCTTC. Translation: CASSEDSYYGYTF. This chain links TRBV2 with TRBJ1-2; a weak D match, TRBD1 (6 bases). Germline lookup yields CDR1 SNHLY and CDR2 FYNNEI. The CDR3 sequence is 13 residues long. V lost 3 bases and J 3 bases, leaving 8 bases between the germline ends.

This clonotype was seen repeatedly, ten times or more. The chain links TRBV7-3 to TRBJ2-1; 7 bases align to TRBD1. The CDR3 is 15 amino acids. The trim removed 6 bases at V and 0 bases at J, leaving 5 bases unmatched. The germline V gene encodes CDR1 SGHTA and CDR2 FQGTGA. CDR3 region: CASSREGASYNEQFF. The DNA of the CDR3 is TGTGCCAGCAGTCGAGAGGGGGCCTCCTACAATGAGCAGTTCTTC.

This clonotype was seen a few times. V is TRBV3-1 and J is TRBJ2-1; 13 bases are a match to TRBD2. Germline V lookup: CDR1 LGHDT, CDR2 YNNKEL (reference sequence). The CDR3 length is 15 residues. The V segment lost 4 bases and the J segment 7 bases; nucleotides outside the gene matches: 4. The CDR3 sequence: CASSPGLAGPNEQFF. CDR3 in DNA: TGTGCCAGCAGCCCGGGACTAGCGGGGCCAAATGAGCAGTTCTTC.

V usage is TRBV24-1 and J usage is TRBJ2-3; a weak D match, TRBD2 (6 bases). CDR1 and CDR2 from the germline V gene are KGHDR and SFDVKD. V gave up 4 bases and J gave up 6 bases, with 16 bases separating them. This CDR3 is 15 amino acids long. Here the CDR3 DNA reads TGTGCCACCAGTGACCCTGCTAGCGAGGGGGATACGCAGTATTTT. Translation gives CATSDPASEGDTQYF.

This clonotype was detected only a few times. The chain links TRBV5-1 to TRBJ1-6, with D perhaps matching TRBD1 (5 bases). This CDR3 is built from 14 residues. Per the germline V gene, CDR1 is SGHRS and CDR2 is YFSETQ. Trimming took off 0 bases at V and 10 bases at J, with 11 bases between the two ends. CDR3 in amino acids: CASSLERGGSPLHF. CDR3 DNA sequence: TGCGCCAGCAGCTTGGAAAGGGGAGGGTCACCCCTCCACTTT.

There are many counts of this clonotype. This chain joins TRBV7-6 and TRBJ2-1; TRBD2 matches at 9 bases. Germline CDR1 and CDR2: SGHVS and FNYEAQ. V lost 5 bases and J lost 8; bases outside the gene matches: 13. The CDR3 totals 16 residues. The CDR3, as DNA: TGTGCCAGCAGCGCTGGGTCGGCGGGGGGGTTGGATGAGCAGTTCTTC. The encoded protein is CASSAGSAGGLDEQFF.

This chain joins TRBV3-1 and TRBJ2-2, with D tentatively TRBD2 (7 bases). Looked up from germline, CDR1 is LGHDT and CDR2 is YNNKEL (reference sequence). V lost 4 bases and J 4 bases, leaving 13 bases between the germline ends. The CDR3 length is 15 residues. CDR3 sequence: CASSLGGVATGELFF. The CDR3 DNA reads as TGTGCCAGCAGCCTAGGGGGGGTTGCCACCGGGGAGCTGTTTTTT.

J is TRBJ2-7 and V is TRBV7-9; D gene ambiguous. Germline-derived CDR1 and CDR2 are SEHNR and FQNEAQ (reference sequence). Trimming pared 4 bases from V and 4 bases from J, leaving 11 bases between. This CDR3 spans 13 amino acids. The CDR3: CASSSKGPYEQYF. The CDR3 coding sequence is TGTGCCAGCAGCTCTAAAGGGCCTTACGAGCAGTACTTC.

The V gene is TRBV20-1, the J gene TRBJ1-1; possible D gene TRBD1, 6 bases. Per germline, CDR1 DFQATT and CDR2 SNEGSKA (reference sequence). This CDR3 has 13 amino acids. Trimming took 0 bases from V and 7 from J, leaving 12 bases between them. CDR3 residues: CSARDARGFEAFF. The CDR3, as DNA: TGCAGTGCTAGAGACGCGAGGGGGTTTGAAGCTTTCTTT.

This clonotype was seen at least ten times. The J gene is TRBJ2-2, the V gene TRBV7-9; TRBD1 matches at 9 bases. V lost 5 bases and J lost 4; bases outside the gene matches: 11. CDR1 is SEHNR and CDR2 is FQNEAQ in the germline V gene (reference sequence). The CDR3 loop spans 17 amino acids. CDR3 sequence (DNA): TGTGCCAGCAGCAAGGACAGGGGCGAGGATGGCACCGGGGAGCTGTTTTTT. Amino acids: CASSKDRGEDGTGELFF.

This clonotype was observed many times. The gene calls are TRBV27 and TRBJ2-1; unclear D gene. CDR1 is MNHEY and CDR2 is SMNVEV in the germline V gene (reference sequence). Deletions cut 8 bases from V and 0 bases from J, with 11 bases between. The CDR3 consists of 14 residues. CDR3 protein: CASLDTASYNEQFF. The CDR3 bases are TGTGCCAGCCTTGACACGGCCTCCTACAATGAGCAGTTCTTC.

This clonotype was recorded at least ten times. The CDR3 DNA reads TGTGCCAGCAGCCTACAGGGGGCTGAAGCTTTCTTT. The encoded protein is CASSLQGAEAFF. V is TRBV3-1 and J is TRBJ1-1; 8 bases fit TRBD1. Germline trimming cut 4 bases from V and 6 bases from J; bases unmatched to any gene: 1. Germline assignment: CDR1 LGHDT and CDR2 YNNKEL (reference sequence). This CDR3 region has 12 residues.

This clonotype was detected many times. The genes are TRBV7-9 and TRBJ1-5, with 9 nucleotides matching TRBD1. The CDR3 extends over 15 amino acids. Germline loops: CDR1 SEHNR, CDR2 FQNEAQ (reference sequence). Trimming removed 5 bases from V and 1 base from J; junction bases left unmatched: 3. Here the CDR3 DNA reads TGTGCCAGCAGCGAACAGGGGGCGAGCAATCAGCCCCAGCATTTT. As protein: CASSEQGASNQPQHF.

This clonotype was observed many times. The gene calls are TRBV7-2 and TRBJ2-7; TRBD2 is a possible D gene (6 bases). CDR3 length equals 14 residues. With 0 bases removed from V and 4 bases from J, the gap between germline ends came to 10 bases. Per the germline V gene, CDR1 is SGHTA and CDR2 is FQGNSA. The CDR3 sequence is CASSLAGREYEQYV. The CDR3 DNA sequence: TGTGCCAGCAGCTTAGCTGGCCGGGAGTACGAGCAGTACGTC.

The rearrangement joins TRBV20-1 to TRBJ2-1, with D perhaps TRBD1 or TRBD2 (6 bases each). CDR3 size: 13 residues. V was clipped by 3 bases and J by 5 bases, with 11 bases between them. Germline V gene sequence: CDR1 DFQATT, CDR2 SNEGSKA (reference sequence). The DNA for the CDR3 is TGCAGTGCTAGGACGGGGGCTAACAATGAGCAGTTCTTC. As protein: CSARTGANNEQFF.

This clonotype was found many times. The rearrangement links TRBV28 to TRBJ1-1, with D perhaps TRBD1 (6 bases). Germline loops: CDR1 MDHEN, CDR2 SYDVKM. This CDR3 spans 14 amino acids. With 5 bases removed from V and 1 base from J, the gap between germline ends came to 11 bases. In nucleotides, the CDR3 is TGTGCCAGCAGTGTCAGCAGGGGGAACACTGAAGCTTTCTTT. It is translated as CASSVSRGNTEAFF.

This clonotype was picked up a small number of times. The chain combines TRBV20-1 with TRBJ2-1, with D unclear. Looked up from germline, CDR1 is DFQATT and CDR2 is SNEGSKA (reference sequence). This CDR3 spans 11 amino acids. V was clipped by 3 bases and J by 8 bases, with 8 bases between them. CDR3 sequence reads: CSARGIYEQFF. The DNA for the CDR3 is TGCAGTGCTAGGGGAATTTATGAGCAGTTCTTC.

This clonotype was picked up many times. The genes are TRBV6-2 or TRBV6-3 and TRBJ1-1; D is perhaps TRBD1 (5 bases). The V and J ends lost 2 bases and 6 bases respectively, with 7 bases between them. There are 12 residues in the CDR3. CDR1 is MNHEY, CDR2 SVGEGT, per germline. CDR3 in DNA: TGTGCCAGCAGTTACCAGGGAGCTGAAGCTTTCTTT. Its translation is CASSYQGAEAFF.

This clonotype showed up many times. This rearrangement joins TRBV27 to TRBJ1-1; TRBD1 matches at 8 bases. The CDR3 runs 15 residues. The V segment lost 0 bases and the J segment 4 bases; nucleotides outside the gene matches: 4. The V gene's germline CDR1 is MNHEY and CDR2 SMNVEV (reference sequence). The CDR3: CASSLSTGVATEAFF. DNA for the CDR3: TGTGCCAGCAGTTTATCGACAGGGGTGGCCACTGAAGCTTTCTTT.

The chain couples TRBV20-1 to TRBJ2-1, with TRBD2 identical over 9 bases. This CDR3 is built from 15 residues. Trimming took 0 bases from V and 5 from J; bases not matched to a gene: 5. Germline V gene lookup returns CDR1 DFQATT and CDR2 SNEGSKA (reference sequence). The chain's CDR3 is CSARDLAGYNNEQFF. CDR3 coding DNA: TGCAGTGCTAGAGACCTAGCGGGATATAACAATGAGCAGTTCTTC.

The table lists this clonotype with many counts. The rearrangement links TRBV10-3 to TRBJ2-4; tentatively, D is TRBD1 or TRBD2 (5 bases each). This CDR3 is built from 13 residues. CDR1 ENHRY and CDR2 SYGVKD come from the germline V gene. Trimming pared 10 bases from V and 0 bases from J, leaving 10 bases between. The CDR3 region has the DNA TGTGCCACGTGGGACGTAGCCAAAAACATTCAGTACTTC. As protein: CATWDVAKNIQYF.

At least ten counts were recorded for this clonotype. CDR3 in amino acids: CATSSWTTSSYEQYF. CDR3 DNA: TGTGCCACCAGCAGCTGGACCACAAGCTCCTACGAGCAGTACTTC. This chain links TRBV15 with TRBJ2-7, with unresolved D. Germline V gene data show CDR1 as LNHNV and CDR2 as YYDKDF (reference sequence). With 3 bases removed from V and 0 bases from J, the gap between germline ends came to 12 bases. The length of the CDR3 is 15 residues.

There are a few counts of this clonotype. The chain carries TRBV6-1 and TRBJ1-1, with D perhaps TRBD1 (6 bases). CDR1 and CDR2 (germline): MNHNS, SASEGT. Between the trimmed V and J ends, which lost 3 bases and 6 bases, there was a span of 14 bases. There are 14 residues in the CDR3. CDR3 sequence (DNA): TGTGCCAGCAGTGACCGCAACAGGGTGGCTGAAGCTTTCTTT. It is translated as CASSDRNRVAEAFF.

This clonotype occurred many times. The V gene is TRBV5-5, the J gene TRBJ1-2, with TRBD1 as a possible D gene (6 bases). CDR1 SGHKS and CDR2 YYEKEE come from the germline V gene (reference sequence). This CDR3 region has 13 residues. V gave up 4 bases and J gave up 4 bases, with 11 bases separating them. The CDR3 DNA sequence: TGTGCCAGCAGCGCGGACAGAGTCTATGGCTACACCTTC. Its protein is CASSADRVYGYTF.

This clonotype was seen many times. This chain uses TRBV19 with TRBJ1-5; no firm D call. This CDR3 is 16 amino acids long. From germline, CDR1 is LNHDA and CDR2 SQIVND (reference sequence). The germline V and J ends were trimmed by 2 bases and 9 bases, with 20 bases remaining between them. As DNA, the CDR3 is TGTGCCAGTAGTATAAAAACGGGCCTCGTATTTCCGCCCCAGCATTTT. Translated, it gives CASSIKTGLVFPPQHF.

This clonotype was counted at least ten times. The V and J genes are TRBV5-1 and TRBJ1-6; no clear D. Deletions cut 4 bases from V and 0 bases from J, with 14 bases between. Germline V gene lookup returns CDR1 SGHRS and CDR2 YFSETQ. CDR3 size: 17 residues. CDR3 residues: CASSPRAPSSYNSPLHF. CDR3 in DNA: TGCGCCAGCAGCCCGCGGGCGCCAAGCTCCTATAATTCACCCCTCCACTTT.

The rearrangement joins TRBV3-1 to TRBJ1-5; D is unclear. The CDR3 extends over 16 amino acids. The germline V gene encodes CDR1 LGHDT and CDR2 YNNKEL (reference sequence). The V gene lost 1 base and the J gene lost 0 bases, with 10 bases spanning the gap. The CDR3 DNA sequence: TGTGCCAGCAGCCAAGGTGGAGGAGTTAGCAATCAGCCCCAGCATTTT. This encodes CASSQGGGVSNQPQHF.

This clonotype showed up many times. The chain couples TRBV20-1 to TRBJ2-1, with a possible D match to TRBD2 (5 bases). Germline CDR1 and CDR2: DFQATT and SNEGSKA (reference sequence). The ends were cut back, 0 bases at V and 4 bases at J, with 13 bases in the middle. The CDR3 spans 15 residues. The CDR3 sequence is CSARDLGTGYNEQFF. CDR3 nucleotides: TGCAGTGCTAGAGATTTAGGAACGGGGTACAATGAGCAGTTCTTC.

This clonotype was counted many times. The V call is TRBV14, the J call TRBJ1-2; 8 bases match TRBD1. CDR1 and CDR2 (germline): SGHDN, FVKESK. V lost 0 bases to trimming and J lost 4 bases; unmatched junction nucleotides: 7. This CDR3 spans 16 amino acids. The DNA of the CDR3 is TGTGCCAGCAGCCAAGATATCGGGGACAGGAGCTATGGCTACACCTTC. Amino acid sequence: CASSQDIGDRSYGYTF. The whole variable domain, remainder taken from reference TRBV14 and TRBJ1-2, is EAGVTQFPSHSVIEKGQTVTLRCDPISGHDNLYWYRRVMGKEIKFLLHFVKESKQDESGMPNNRFLAERTGGTYSTLKVQPAELEDSGVYFCASSQDIGDRSYGYTFGSGTRLTVV.